A single sample is the source of the 14 T cell receptor beta chains below, sequenced in a study of untreated major depressive disorder. The assay was immunoSEQ multiplex PCR, and TCRdb's table has in-frame clones only and misses some. The data show roughly 22,000 clones, with over 85% seen just once and approximately 0.45% held by the top ten. Sample: CD4+ T cells from PBMCs. The source of these receptors is a woman aged 40 to 50 in good health.

The genes are TRBV4-1 and TRBJ2-3; 9 nucleotides line up with TRBD2. Germline lookup yields CDR1 MGHRA and CDR2 YSYEKL. The CDR3 sequence is 18 residues long. Trimming cost V 2 bases and J 1 base; bases outside gene matches: 10. The CDR3 coding sequence is TGCGCCAGCAGCCAATACGCGGGAGGGCCAAGGGGCACAGATACGCAGTATTTT. This encodes CASSQYAGGPRGTDTQYF.

The rearrangement joins TRBV5-1 to TRBJ2-1; TRBD2 matches at 11 bases. Germline assignment: CDR1 SGHRS and CDR2 YFSETQ. The CDR3 has 15 residues. Trimming removed 2 bases from V and 6 bases from J; junction bases left unmatched: 4. CDR3 DNA sequence: TGCGCCAGCAGCTTCGTGACTAGCGGGACCAATGAGCAGTTCTTC. Translated: CASSFVTSGTNEQFF.

This chain links TRBV7-2 with TRBJ2-2, with 7 bases that match TRBD1. This CDR3 is built from 17 residues. Germline V gene data show CDR1 as SGHTA and CDR2 as FQGNSA. The V gene end was trimmed by 5 bases and the J gene end by 2 bases; junction bases not matched to a gene: 11. Here the CDR3 DNA reads TGTGCCAGCAGCCCGGGCCCGGCAGGGGGTAACACCGGGGAGCTGTTTTTT. As protein: CASSPGPAGGNTGELFF.

The rearrangement links TRBV19 to TRBJ2-2; unclear D gene. This CDR3 has 14 residues. V was pared by 6 bases and J by 6 bases, with 14 bases between. The germline CDR1 and CDR2 sequences are LNHDA and SQIVND (reference sequence). The CDR3 spells CASRDPGFSGELFF. CDR3 in DNA: TGTGCCAGTAGGGACCCTGGTTTTTCCGGGGAGCTGTTTTTT.

J is TRBJ2-7 and V is TRBV6-1; D uncertain. Deletions cut 8 bases from V and 3 bases from J, with 20 bases between. The CDR3 loop spans 15 amino acids. CDR1 and CDR2 (germline): MNHNS, SASEGT. CDR3 protein: CASHDTLRADYEQYV. As DNA, the CDR3 is TGTGCCAGCCACGATACTCTACGGGCCGACTACGAGCAGTACGTC.

The rearrangement links TRBV28 to TRBJ2-7; 16 bases line up with TRBD2. CDR1 and CDR2 (germline): MDHEN, SYDVKM. The CDR3 loop spans 18 amino acids. Trimming took 5 bases from V and 1 from J; bases not matched to a gene: 8. The CDR3 sequence is CASSVGLAGGPVSYEQYF. The DNA of the CDR3 is TGTGCCAGCAGTGTGGGACTAGCGGGAGGGCCGGTGTCCTACGAGCAGTACTTC. Using reference TRBV28 and TRBJ2-7 for the parts outside the CDR3, the full variable domain is DVKVTQSSRYLVKRTGEKVFLECVQDMDHENMFWYRQDPGLGLRLIYFSYDVKMKEKGDIPEGYSVSREKKERFSLILESASTNQTSMYLCASSVGLAGGPVSYEQYFGPGTRLTVT.

V gene TRBV9 combines with J gene TRBJ2-3; D may match TRBD1 or TRBD2 (7 bases each). V was shortened by 6 bases and J by 1 base, with 15 bases between the two germline ends. There are 15 residues in the CDR3. Germline V gene data show CDR1 as SGDLS and CDR2 as YYNGEE. The CDR3 DNA is TGTGCCAGCACCCAGGGGGGGGTCGGCACAGATACGCAGTATTTT. As protein: CASTQGGVGTDTQYF.

The chain combines TRBV5-4 with TRBJ1-2; D is perhaps TRBD1 (6 bases). CDR1 is SGHNT, CDR2 YYREEE, per germline (reference sequence). The CDR3 runs to 16 residues. With 0 bases removed from V and 1 base from J, the gap between germline ends came to 13 bases. In DNA form, the CDR3 reads TGTGCCAGCAGCTTGGAAAGGGGGTACCTTAACTATGGCTACACCTTC. Translation gives CASSLERGYLNYGYTF.

The chain couples TRBV6-5 to TRBJ1-3; possibly TRBD1 for D (5 bases). Trimming removed 7 bases from V and 2 bases from J, with 12 bases in between. The germline V gene encodes CDR1 MNHEY and CDR2 SVGAGI. This CDR3 is 14 amino acids long. CDR3 sequence: CASTPRRAGNTIYF. CDR3 coding DNA: TGTGCCAGCACCCCCCGCAGGGCTGGAAACACCATATATTTT.

A single count supports this clone. The rearrangement links TRBV27 to TRBJ2-7; weak D call: TRBD1 (6 bases). V shed 6 bases and J shed 12 bases, with 21 bases lying between them. Germline V lookup: CDR1 MNHEY, CDR2 SMNVEV (reference sequence). The CDR3 is 13 residues long. CDR3 sequence: CASRRTDWGRWYF. The DNA for the CDR3 is TGTGCCAGCAGACGCACCGACTGGGGGCGGTGGTACTTC.

This clone appeared a few times. The chain is built from TRBV14 and TRBJ1-2; D unresolved. V was clipped by 1 base and J by 0 bases, with 6 bases between them. Germline loops: CDR1 SGHDN, CDR2 FVKESK. The CDR3 covers 14 residues. The CDR3 loop is CASSQGSANYGYTF. CDR3 nucleotide sequence: TGTGCCAGCAGCCAAGGTTCGGCTAACTATGGCTACACCTTC.

The chain employs TRBV15 and TRBJ1-2; D gene ambiguous. This CDR3 contains 13 residues. V was clipped by 5 bases and J by 2 bases, with 9 bases between them. Germline V CDR1 and CDR2: LNHNV, YYDKDF (reference sequence). The CDR3 bases are TGTGCCACCAGCCAAAGGCTAAACTATGGCTACACCTTC. It is translated as CATSQRLNYGYTF.

This clone was observed a few times. The chain joins TRBV5-6 to TRBJ2-1; D gene ambiguous. The CDR3 totals 13 residues. Germline-derived CDR1 and CDR2 are SGHDT and YYEEEE. V lost 4 bases, J lost 5 bases, and 10 bases lay in between. The CDR3 region is CASSKDLNNEQFF. The CDR3 DNA sequence: TGTGCCAGCAGCAAGGACCTGAACAATGAGCAGTTCTTC.

The rearrangement uses TRBV4-2 and TRBJ2-3; 9 bases match TRBD1. Germline V gives CDR1 LGHNA, CDR2 YNFKEQ. The CDR3 is 15 residues long. The V gene end was trimmed by 5 bases and the J gene end by 5 bases; junction bases not matched to a gene: 8. The CDR3 here is CASSVPRGQGDTQYF. The CDR3 region has the DNA TGTGCCAGCAGCGTGCCACGGGGACAGGGAGATACGCAGTATTTT.